This TCR beta chain was identified during a study of CD8+CD57+ T cells in acquired aplastic anemia. The overall study: The sorted CD4+ and CD8+ cells yielded an average around 3.2 ug of DNA.

Only patients with CD8+CD57+ cell expansion on flow cytometry were chosen for sequencing. It was genomic DNA that served as the template for profiling TCR beta VDJ and CDR3. Using its own MiXCR run on the reads, TCRdb lists one record per CDR3 protein. The sample records approximately 200,000 distinct CDR3 sequences, over 40% being singletons. Germline CDR1 ENHRY, CDR2 SYGVKD. Trimming cost V 4 bases and J 4 bases, with 14 bases left between them. The CDR3 runs 15 residues. This sequence joins TRBV10-3 and TRBJ1-3; D remains unclear. The sequenced material came from sorted CD4+, CD8+, or CD8+CD57+ T cells (not recorded which) from PBMCs. The source is a human donor with aplastic anemia. The CDR3 DNA follows: TGTGCCATCAGTGGATCGGGGAGCGGGGGAAACACCATATATTTT. This gives the protein CAISGSGSGGNTIYF.